This T cell receptor beta chain was captured by sequencing in a study of blood T cell repertoires in COVID-19. Across the study: The United States, Italy and Spain were the sources of the acute and convalescent COVID-19 samples.

Method: immunoSEQ multiplex PCR; TCRdb's copy keeps in-frame clones and lacks some. Among some 170,000 clones listed, more than 75% were seen once. The CDR3 totals 13 residues. Germline assignment: CDR1 SGHNT and CDR2 YYREEE (reference sequence). Trimming pared 4 bases from V and 7 bases from J, leaving 13 bases between. This clone was recorded only once. V gene TRBV5-4 combines with J gene TRBJ2-3; D is perhaps TRBD2 (5 bases). The TCR was taken from a woman in her sixties or seventies with acute or convalescent COVID-19. Sequences were obtained from peripheral blood. DNA for the CDR3: TGTGCCAGCAGCCCGGGCCAGCGGAATACGCAGTATTTT. Its translation: CASSPGQRNTQYF.